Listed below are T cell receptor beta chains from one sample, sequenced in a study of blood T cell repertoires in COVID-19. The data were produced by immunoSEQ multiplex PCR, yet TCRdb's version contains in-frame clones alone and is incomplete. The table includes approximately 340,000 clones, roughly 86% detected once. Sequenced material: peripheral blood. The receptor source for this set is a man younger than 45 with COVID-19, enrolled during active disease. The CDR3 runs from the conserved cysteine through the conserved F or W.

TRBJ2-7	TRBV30	CACGTGLSREQYF
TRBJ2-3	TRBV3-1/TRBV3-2	CASSPGSTDTQYF
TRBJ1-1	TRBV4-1	CASSQPSTGANTEAFF
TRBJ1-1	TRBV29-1	CSVVRDRGHQARMNTEAFF
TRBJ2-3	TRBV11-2	CASRGTGPQGTQYF
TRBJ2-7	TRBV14	CASRRGGSEQYF
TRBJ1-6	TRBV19	CASSIYSTGLESPLHF
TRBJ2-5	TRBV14	CASSQGGSTGETQYF
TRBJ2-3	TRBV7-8	CASSLGASGRDTDTQYF
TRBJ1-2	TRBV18	CASSPGQERLGYTF
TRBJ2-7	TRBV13	CASSLADRGPVEQYF
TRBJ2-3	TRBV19	CASSISQDTDTQYF
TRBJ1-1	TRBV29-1	CSAGPRQLNTEAFF
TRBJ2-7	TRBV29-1	CSVEGEGGFSYEQYF